The table lists the clone carrying this TCR beta chain with a count of one. Its antigen remains unknown. This sample is part of a study of Ad26.COV2.S vaccination and SARS-CoV-2 variants. In the study overall: A participant enrolled in the COV1001 Ad26.COV2.S trial arm provided the sample.

TCRdb's table, derived via immunoSEQ multiplex PCR, lists solely in-frame clones and lacks some. The sample has roughly 380,000 clones; roughly 81% are singletons. Overall study results and limits: Recipients of vaccine and of placebo showed similar breadth of their non-spike TCR repertoires.

V was clipped by 0 bases and J by 4 bases; unmatched bases: 4. Germline loops: CDR1 LGHNT, CDR2 FRNRAP. The CDR3 contains 16 residues. The treatment here: some 20 received Ad26.COV2.S at low or high dose, single or two shots; 5 received placebo; per-sample allocation not given. After the first vaccine or placebo injection, samples were drawn on day 63. This material consisted of peripheral blood, taken in a trial of Ad26.COV2.S vaccine versus placebo. The V and J genes are TRBV12-5 and TRBJ2-1, with TRBD2 matching 9 bases. This clonotype originated in a person aged 18-65 years who received the Ad26.COV2.S COVID-19 vaccine or a placebo. CDR3 in amino acids: CASGLVASGRYNEQFF. CDR3 DNA sequence: TGTGCTAGTGGTTTGGTAGCCAGCGGGAGGTACAATGAGCAGTTCTTC.